A single sample is the source of the 8 T cell receptor beta chains below, sequenced in a study of OX40 agonist ivuxolimab in advanced cancers. The protocol was immunoSEQ multiplex PCR, while the TCRdb copy is restricted to in-frame clones and leaves out a portion. The profile shows fewer than 85,000 clones, about 88% of them singletons. The material sequenced was CD4+ or CD8+ T cells sorted from blood, taken in a trial of the OX40 agonist ivuxolimab. The receptors stem from an adult with an advanced solid tumor such as melanoma, head and neck, liver or kidney cancer.

This clone was recorded only once. This sequence joins TRBV7-3 and TRBJ2-3, with D perhaps TRBD1 (5 bases). The CDR3 sequence is 16 residues long. Trimming took 6 bases from V and 2 from J, leaving 18 bases between them. Looked up from germline, CDR1 is SGHTA and CDR2 is FQGTGA. The CDR3 reads CASSPTAGKITDTQYF. The CDR3 DNA follows: TGTGCCAGCAGTCCAACCGCAGGGAAGATCACAGATACGCAGTATTTT.

This sequence joins TRBV5-1 and TRBJ2-3; 8 bases line up with TRBD1. In germline, CDR1 is SGHRS, CDR2 YFSETQ. CDR3 length: 14 amino acids. V lost 4 bases, J lost 6 bases, and 7 bases stayed unmatched. The CDR3 loop reads CASSGQGFGDTQYF. The DNA of the CDR3 is TGCGCCAGCAGCGGACAGGGTTTTGGGGATACGCAGTATTTT.

V is TRBV18 and J is TRBJ2-3; no clear D gene. CDR3 size: 13 residues. Trimming took 6 bases from V and 6 from J, leaving 13 bases between them. Germline V gene data show CDR1 as KGHSH and CDR2 as LQKENI. The CDR3 protein is CASSPRSPDTQYF. The CDR3 bases are TGTGCCAGCTCCCCAAGGTCGCCGGATACGCAGTATTTT.

The chain combines TRBV14 with TRBJ2-3; 7 bases are a match to TRBD2. Germline CDR1 SGHDN, CDR2 FVKESK. J lost 8 bases, V lost 2 bases, and 7 bases had no gene match. This CDR3 is 14 amino acids long. The CDR3 region is CASSQSAPGGTQYF. CDR3 DNA sequence: TGTGCCAGCAGCCAATCAGCCCCGGGGGGTACGCAGTATTTT.

The count of this clone is one. The chain couples TRBV28 to TRBJ2-1; 7 bases map to TRBD1. Trimming took 6 bases from V and 5 from J; bases not matched to a gene: 7. Germline-derived CDR1 and CDR2 are MDHEN and SYDVKM. The CDR3 contains 14 residues. The CDR3: CASRSGGSDNEQFF. CDR3 bases: TGTGCCAGCAGATCAGGGGGTAGCGACAATGAGCAGTTCTTC.

The CDR3 DNA follows: TGCAGCGTTAAACGGACTAGCGGGGGTAATGAGCAGTTCTTC. This sequence encodes CSVKRTSGGNEQFF. The chain couples TRBV29-1 to TRBJ2-1; 13 bases fit TRBD2. Germline V lookup: CDR1 SQVTM, CDR2 ANQGSEA. J was trimmed by 7 bases and V by 5 bases; bases with no gene match: 5. This CDR3 comprises 14 residues.

The chain is built from TRBV6-1 and TRBJ2-2, with 7 bases that match TRBD2. The germline V gene has CDR1 MNHNS and CDR2 SASEGT. The V segment lost 7 bases and the J segment 0 bases; nucleotides outside the gene matches: 2. The CDR3 loop spans 14 amino acids. For the CDR3, the DNA is TGTGCCAGCACAAGCGGGACGAACACCGGGGAGCTGTTTTTT. Amino acid sequence: CASTSGTNTGELFF.

V is TRBV28 and J is TRBJ1-3; 7 bases line up with TRBD1. Per the germline V gene, CDR1 is MDHEN and CDR2 is SYDVKM. This CDR3 is built from 16 residues. Trimming removed 5 bases from V and 2 bases from J; junction bases left unmatched: 9. CDR3 region: CASSPSGTVPGNTIYF. The CDR3 region has the DNA TGTGCCAGCAGTCCCTCCGGGACAGTCCCTGGAAACACCATATATTTT.